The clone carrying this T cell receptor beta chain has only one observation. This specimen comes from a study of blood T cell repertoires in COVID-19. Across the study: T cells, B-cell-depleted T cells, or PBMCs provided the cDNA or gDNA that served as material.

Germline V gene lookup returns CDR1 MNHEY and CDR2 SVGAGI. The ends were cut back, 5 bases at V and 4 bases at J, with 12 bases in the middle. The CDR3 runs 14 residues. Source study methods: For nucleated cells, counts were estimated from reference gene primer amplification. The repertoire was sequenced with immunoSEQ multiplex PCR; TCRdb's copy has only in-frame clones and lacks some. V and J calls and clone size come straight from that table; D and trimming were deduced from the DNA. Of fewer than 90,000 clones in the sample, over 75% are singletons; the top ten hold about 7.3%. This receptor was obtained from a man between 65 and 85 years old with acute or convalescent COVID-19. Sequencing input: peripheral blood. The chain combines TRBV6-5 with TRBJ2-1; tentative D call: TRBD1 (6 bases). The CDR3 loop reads CASSTLGGYNEQFF. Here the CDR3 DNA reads TGTGCCAGCAGTACTTTAGGGGGATACAATGAGCAGTTCTTC.